This TCR beta chain originates from a study of T cell repertoires in cytomegalovirus infection. In its sample, this clonotype was seen many times. One entry per CDR3 protein results from TCRdb running MiXCR on the reads. The profile shows about 180,000 distinct CDR3 sequences, about an eighth of them singletons. With 6 bases removed from V and 6 bases from J, the gap between germline ends came to 14 bases. This CDR3 spans 13 amino acids. V usage is TRBV12-3 or TRBV12-4 and J usage is TRBJ1-2; tentative D call: TRBD1 (5 bases). The sample taken for sequencing was PBMCs. This receptor was identified in a human donor in good health (CMV status not recorded). Some clones in this sample may be carry-over from other donors' samples. This chain's CDR3 is CASSPGGWDGYTF. The CDR3 DNA sequence: TGTGCCAGCAGCCCCGGGGGTTGGGATGGCTACACCTTC.